This T cell receptor delta chain emerged from a study of gamma-delta T cells after stem cell transplantation (dated by TCRdb to 2015 to 2016). With respect to this clone: Its antigen is not yet known. No much larger clone exists at a distance of one base, and base qualities are not known.

The CDR3, cysteine through phenylalanine, is 17 amino acids long. The only DNA kept is the CDR3, 51 bases in frame from the first base. The junction shows trimming of 7 bases on V and 0 bases on J, plus 21 bases between the germline ends. CDR1 and CDR2 (TSWWSYY, QGS) derive from the germline V gene. Libraries were constructed by RT-PCR. The listed sequencing device is Illumina MiSeq. After TCRdb called clones again from the public reads with CATT, rows with identical DNA were merged. This sample gives some 13,000 delta-chain clones in total; roughly 30% of them show up just once. The ten largest clones represent less than 4.5% of the sample.

The receptor was isolated from a human donor. It is not recorded whose cells these are; they may come from a transplant donor. Recombination connected TRDV1 to TRDJ1; tentative D gene TRDD3, with 5 bases matching. Sequencing was carried out using gamma-delta T cells. The CDR3 protein is CALDIRPPGGDTDKLIF. The nucleotide sequence reads as follows: TGTGCTCTTGACATTCGGCCCCCCGGGGGTGACACCGATAAACTCATCTTT.